This passage covers 14 T cell receptor beta chains from one sample sequenced in a study of blood T cell repertoires in COVID-19. TCRdb's copy holds only in-frame clones and misses some; the assay was immunoSEQ multiplex PCR. The repertoire holds roughly 230,000 clones, with 75% to 90% as singletons. The sequenced sample consisted of peripheral blood. All receptors derive from a man aged 35 to 55 with acute or convalescent COVID-19.

The CDR3 reads CASSAPGTVYGYTF. CDR3 in DNA: TGTGCCAGCAGTGCACCCGGGACAGTCTATGGCTACACCTTC. The rearrangement uses TRBV28 and TRBJ1-2; the match to TRBD1 covers 7 bases. This CDR3 contains 14 residues. V lost 5 bases, J lost 4 bases, and 7 bases stayed unmatched. The germline CDR1 and CDR2 sequences are MDHEN and SYDVKM.

The chain recombines TRBV19 with TRBJ2-7; TRBD1 is a possible D gene (5 bases). The germline V gene has CDR1 LNHDA and CDR2 SQIVND (reference sequence). V was clipped by 3 bases and J by 3 bases, with 9 bases between them. The CDR3 runs to 13 residues. CDR3 sequence: CASSIRTSYEQYF. The CDR3 DNA reads as TGTGCCAGTAGTATTAGGACAAGCTACGAGCAGTACTTC.

This clone was observed a handful of times. The chain recombines TRBV15 with TRBJ2-3; D ambiguous. Germline lookup yields CDR1 LNHNV and CDR2 YYDKDF (reference sequence). V dropped 1 base and J dropped 4 bases, with 9 bases sitting between them. The CDR3 has 14 residues. This CDR3 reads CATSRGLLPDTQYF. In DNA form, the CDR3 reads TGTGCCACCAGCAGAGGACTCTTGCCAGATACGCAGTATTTT.

The CDR3 region is CASSILQGPYGYTF. The CDR3 DNA is TGTGCCAGTAGTATACTACAGGGGCCCTATGGCTACACCTTC. This sequence joins TRBV19 and TRBJ1-2; 7 nucleotides line up with TRBD1. CDR3 size: 14 residues. V shed 2 bases and J 4 bases; nucleotides not matched to a gene: 4. Germline loops: CDR1 LNHDA, CDR2 SQIVND (reference sequence).

This clone was counted once. The V gene is TRBV5-4, the J gene TRBJ1-3, with D maybe TRBD1 (6 bases). V was shortened by 1 base and J by 2 bases, with 13 bases between the two germline ends. Germline V CDR1 and CDR2: SGHNT, YYREEE (reference sequence). The CDR3 runs to 16 residues. As DNA, the CDR3 is TGTGCCAGCAGCTTGTTAACAGGGACCGCTGGAAACACCATATATTTT. Protein sequence: CASSLLTGTAGNTIYF.

The V and J genes are TRBV9 and TRBJ2-6, with unresolved D. CDR1 is SGDLS and CDR2 is YYNGEE in the germline V gene. V gave up 4 bases and J gave up 4 bases, with 9 bases separating them. The CDR3 extends over 14 amino acids. DNA of the CDR3: TGTGCCAGCAGCCCCCCTTCGGGGGCCAACGTCCTGACTTTC. It codes for CASSPPSGANVLTF.

V gene TRBV4-1 combines with J gene TRBJ2-5, with 12 nucleotides matching TRBD2. Trimming at V came to 1 base and at J to 5 bases, leaving 5 bases not matched to a gene. The CDR3 totals 16 residues. The germline V gene has CDR1 MGHRA and CDR2 YSYEKL. CDR3 in DNA: TGCGCCAGCAGCCAAGCTAGCGGGAGGGCGGGGGAGACCCAGTACTTC. Amino acids: CASSQASGRAGETQYF.

This chain connects TRBV30 to TRBJ2-2, with 7 bases aligning to TRBD2. The J segment lost 5 bases and the V segment lost 2 bases, leaving 5 bases of the junction unmatched. The germline V gene has CDR1 GTSNPN and CDR2 SVGIG (reference sequence). This CDR3 region has 14 residues. The CDR3 is CAWSLAGVTGELFF. The CDR3 region has the DNA TGTGCCTGGAGTCTCGCGGGAGTAACCGGGGAGCTGTTTTTT.

The chain employs TRBV19 and TRBJ2-2; the match to TRBD2 covers 9 bases. This CDR3 is built from 17 residues. J was trimmed by 2 bases and V by 7 bases; bases with no gene match: 11. CDR1 and CDR2 (germline): LNHDA, SQIVND (reference sequence). CDR3 bases: TGTGCCAGTACCTTCCGTAGCGGGAGCCACAACACCGGGGAGCTGTTTTTT. This codes for CASTFRSGSHNTGELFF.

This sequence joins TRBV27 and TRBJ1-2; D not resolved. The length of the CDR3 is 16 residues. V dropped 0 bases and J dropped 4 bases, with 15 bases sitting between them. Per the germline V gene, CDR1 is MNHEY and CDR2 is SMNVEV (reference sequence). This chain's CDR3 is CASSLSNQVGLYGYTF. The CDR3 DNA reads TGTGCCAGCAGTTTATCGAATCAGGTCGGACTCTATGGCTACACCTTC.

This clone was counted once. This chain connects TRBV6-2 or TRBV6-3 to TRBJ1-2; 7 nucleotides agree with TRBD1. The V gene's germline CDR1 is MNHEY and CDR2 SVGEGT. V lost 2 bases to trimming and J lost 8 bases; unmatched junction nucleotides: 11. The CDR3 is 15 residues long. The CDR3 DNA follows: TGTGCCAGCAGTTACCTACCGACAGGGTCTAGAGGCTACACCTTC. Its protein product is CASSYLPTGSRGYTF.

V is TRBV7-9 and J is TRBJ2-1; D possibly corresponds to TRBD1 (5 bases). The CDR3 sequence is 15 residues long. V was pared by 1 base and J by 2 bases, with 9 bases between. CDR1 and CDR2 (germline): SEHNR, FQNEAQ (reference sequence). CDR3 DNA sequence: TGTGCCAGCAGCTTAGATGGGGCCGCCTACAATGAGCAGTTCTTC. It specifies CASSLDGAAYNEQFF.

The genes are TRBV20-1 and TRBJ2-6; D is unclear. CDR1 and CDR2 from the germline V gene are DFQATT and SNEGSKA (reference sequence). V shed 3 bases and J shed 0 bases, with 9 bases lying between them. This CDR3 region has 15 residues. For the CDR3, the DNA is TGCAGTGCTAGTGACCCAGTCTCTGGGGCCAACGTCCTGACTTTC. Its protein is CSASDPVSGANVLTF.

This clone was seen more than once but under ten times. V usage is TRBV6-5 and J usage is TRBJ2-5; tentatively, D is TRBD2 (5 bases). V was pared by 0 bases and J by 2 bases, with 7 bases between. The CDR3 loop spans 14 amino acids. The germline V gene encodes CDR1 MNHEY and CDR2 SVGAGI. The CDR3 loop reads CASSYSGSQETQYF. CDR3 DNA: TGTGCCAGCAGTTACTCGGGGAGTCAAGAGACCCAGTACTTC.